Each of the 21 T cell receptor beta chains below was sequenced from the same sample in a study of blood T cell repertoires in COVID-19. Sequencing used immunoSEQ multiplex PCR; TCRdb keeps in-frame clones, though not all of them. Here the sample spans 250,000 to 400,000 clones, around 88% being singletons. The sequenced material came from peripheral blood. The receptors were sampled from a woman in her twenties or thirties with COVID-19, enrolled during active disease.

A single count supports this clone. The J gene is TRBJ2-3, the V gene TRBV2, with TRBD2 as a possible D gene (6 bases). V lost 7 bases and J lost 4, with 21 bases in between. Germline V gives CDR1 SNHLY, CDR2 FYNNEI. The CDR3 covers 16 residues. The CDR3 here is CASTPSGTLTADTQYF. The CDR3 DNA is TGTGCCAGCACACCATCGGGGACTTTAACAGCAGATACGCAGTATTTT.

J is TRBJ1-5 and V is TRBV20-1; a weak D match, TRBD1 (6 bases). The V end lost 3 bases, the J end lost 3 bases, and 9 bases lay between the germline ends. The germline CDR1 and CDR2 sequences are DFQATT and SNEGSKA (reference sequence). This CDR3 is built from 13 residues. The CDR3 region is CSASRDTNQPQHF. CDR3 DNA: TGCAGTGCTAGTAGGGACACCAATCAGCCCCAGCATTTT.

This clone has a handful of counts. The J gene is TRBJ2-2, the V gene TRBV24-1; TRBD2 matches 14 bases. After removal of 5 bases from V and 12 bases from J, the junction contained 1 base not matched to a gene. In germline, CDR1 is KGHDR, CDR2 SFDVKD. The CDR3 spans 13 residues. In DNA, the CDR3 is TGTGCCACCAGTGGGACTAGCGGGGGGCAGCTGTTTTTT. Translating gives CATSGTSGGQLFF.

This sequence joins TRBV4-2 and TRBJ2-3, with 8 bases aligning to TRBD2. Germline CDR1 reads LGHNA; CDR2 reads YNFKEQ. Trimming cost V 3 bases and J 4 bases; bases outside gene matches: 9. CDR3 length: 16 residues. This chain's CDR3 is CASSQSDGGAADTQYF. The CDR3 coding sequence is TGTGCCAGCAGCCAGTCTGACGGGGGGGCCGCAGATACGCAGTATTTT.

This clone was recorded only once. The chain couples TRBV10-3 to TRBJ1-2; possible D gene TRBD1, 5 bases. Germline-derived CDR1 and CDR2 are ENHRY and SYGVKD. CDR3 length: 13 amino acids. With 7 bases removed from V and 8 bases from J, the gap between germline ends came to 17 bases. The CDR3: CAIKKQAYEGYTF. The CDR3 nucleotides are TGTGCCATCAAAAAACAGGCCTATGAGGGCTACACCTTC.

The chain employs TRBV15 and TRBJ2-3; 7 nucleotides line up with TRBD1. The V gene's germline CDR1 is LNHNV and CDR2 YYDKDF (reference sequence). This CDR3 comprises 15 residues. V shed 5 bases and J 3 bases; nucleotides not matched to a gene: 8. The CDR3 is CATSGTVYLTDTQYF. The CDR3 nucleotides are TGTGCCACCAGCGGGACAGTTTATCTTACAGATACGCAGTATTTT.

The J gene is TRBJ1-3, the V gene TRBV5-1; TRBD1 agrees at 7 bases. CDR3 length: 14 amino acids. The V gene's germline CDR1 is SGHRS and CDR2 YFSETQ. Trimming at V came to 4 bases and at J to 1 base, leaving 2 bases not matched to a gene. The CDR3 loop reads CASSLTGSGNTIYF. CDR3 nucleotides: TGCGCCAGCAGCCTGACAGGGTCTGGAAACACCATATATTTT.

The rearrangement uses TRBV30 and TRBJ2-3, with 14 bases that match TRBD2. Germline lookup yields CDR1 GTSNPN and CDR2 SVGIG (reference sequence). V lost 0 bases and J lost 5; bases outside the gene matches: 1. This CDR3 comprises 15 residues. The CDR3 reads CAWSVGTSGGDTQYF. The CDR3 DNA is TGTGCCTGGAGTGTGGGGACTAGCGGGGGAGATACGCAGTATTTT.

CDR3 DNA sequence: TGCAGCGTCCGTGACAGTGAAGCTTTCTTT. Translating it yields CSVRDSEAFF. The chain has TRBV29-1 and TRBJ1-1; maybe TRBD1 (5 bases). Trimming took 6 bases from V and 7 from J, leaving 9 bases between them. There are 10 residues in the CDR3. The germline V gene has CDR1 SQVTM and CDR2 ANQGSEA. The full variable domain, rest sourced from reference TRBV29-1 and TRBJ1-1, is SAVISQKPSRDICQRGTSLTIQCQVDSQVTMMFWYRQQPGQSLTLIATANQGSEATYESGFVIDKFPISRPNLTFSTLTVSNMSPEDSSIYLCSVRDSEAFFGQGTRLTVV.

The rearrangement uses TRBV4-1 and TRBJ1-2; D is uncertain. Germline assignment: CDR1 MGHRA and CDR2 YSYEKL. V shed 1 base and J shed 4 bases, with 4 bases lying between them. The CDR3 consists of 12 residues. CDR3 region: CASSQGAYGYTF. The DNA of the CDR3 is TGCGCCAGCAGCCAAGGGGCCTATGGCTACACCTTC.

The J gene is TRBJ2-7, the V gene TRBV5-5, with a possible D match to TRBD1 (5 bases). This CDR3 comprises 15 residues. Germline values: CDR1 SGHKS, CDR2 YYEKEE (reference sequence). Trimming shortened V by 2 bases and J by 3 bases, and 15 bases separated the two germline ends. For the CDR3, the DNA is TGTGCCAGCAGCTTCAGCAGGGCCTCCCTCTACGAGCAGTACGTC. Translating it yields CASSFSRASLYEQYV.

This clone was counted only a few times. The CDR3 DNA reads TGTGCCAGCAGCCCGAGCGCAGATACGCAGTATTTT. As protein: CASSPSADTQYF. The chain links TRBV13 to TRBJ2-3; D gene uncertain. Per germline, CDR1 PRHDT and CDR2 FYEKMQ (reference sequence). Deletions cut 5 bases from V and 4 bases from J, with 7 bases between. The CDR3 runs 12 residues.

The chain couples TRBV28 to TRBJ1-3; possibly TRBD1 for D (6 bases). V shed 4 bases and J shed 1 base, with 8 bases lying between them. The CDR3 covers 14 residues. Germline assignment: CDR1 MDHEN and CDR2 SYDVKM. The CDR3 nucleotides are TGTGCCAGCAGTTGGCAGGGGTCTGGAAACACCATATATTTT. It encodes CASSWQGSGNTIYF.

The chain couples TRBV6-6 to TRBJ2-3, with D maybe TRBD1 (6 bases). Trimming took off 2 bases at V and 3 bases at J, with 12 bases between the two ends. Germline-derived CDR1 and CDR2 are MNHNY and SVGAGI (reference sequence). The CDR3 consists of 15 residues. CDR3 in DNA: TGTGCCAGCAGTTACACATTCAGGGGAACAGATACGCAGTATTTT. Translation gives CASSYTFRGTDTQYF.

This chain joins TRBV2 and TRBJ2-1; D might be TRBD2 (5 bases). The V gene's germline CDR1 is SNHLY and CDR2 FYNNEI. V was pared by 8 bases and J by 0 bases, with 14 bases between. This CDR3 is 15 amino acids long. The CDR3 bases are TGTGCCAGCCACCCGACTGGGAGCTCCTACAATGAGCAGTTCTTC. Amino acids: CASHPTGSSYNEQFF.

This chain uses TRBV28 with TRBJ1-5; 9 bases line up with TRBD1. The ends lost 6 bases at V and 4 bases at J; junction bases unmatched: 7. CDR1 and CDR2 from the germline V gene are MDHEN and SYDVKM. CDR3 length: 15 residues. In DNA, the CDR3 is TGTGCCAGCAGAACTACAGGGGGCAATAATCAGCCCCAGCATTTT. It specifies CASRTTGGNNQPQHF.

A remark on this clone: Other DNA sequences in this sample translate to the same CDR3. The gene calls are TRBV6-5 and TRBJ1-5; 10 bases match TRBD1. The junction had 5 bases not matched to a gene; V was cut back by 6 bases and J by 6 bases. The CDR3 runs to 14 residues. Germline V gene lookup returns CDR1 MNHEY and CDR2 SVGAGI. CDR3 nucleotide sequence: TGTGCCAGCAGCCGGGACAGGGGAGGTCAGCCCCAGCATTTT. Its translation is CASSRDRGGQPQHF.

The CDR3 spells CASSPRAGVSGNEQFF. The DNA for the CDR3 is TGTGCCAGCAGCCCCCGCGCGGGGGTTTCGGGCAATGAGCAGTTCTTC. The chain links TRBV7-9 to TRBJ2-1; 7 bases are a match to TRBD2. CDR3 length: 16 amino acids. CDR1 SEHNR and CDR2 FQNEAQ come from the germline V gene (reference sequence). Unmatched junction bases numbered 13, after V lost 5 bases and J lost 6 bases. The entire variable domain, with the rest obtained from reference TRBV7-9 and TRBJ2-1, is as follows: DTGVSQNPRHKITKRGQNVTFRCDPISEHNRLYWYRQTLGQGPEFLTYFQNEAQLEKSRLLSDRFSAERPKGSFSTLEIQRTEQGDSAMYLCASSPRAGVSGNEQFFGPGTRLTVL.

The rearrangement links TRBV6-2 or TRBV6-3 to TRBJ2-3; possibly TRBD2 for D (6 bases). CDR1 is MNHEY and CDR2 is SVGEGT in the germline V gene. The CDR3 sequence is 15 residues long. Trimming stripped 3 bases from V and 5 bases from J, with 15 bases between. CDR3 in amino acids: CASSYGLRRGDTQYF. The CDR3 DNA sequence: TGTGCCAGCAGTTATGGACTGAGGAGGGGAGATACGCAGTATTTT.

The CDR3 DNA is TGCGCCAGCAGCCAAGGACTAGCGGGGACAGATACGCAGTATTTT. Amino acid sequence: CASSQGLAGTDTQYF. The rearrangement joins TRBV4-3 to TRBJ2-3; 11 bases are shared with TRBD2. The junction had 0 bases not matched to a gene; V was cut back by 1 base and J by 3 bases. Looked up from germline, CDR1 is LGHNA and CDR2 is YSLEER. The CDR3 is 15 residues long.

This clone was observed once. The CDR3, as DNA: TGTGCCACCAGTGATCGACGACTAGCCCAGCGAGATACGCAGTATTTT. Its protein is CATSDRRLAQRDTQYF. This chain uses TRBV24-1 with TRBJ2-3; 7 nucleotides match TRBD2. Losses at the gene ends were 3 bases for V and 5 bases for J; bases not matched to a gene: 10. The germline V gene has CDR1 KGHDR and CDR2 SFDVKD. The CDR3 spans 16 residues.